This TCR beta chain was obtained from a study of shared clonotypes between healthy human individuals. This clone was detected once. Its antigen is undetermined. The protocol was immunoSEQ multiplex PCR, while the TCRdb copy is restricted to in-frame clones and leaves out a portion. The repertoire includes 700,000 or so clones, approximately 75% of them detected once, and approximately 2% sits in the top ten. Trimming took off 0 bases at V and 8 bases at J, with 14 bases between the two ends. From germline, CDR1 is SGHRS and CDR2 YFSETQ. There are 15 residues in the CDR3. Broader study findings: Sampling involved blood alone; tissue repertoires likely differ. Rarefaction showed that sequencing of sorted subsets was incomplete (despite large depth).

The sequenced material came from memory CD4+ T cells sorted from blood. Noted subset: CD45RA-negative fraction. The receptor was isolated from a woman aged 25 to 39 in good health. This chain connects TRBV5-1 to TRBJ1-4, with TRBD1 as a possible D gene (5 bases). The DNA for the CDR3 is TGCGCCAGCAGCTTGGCACCAGGAAGGGGCGAAAAACTGTTTTTT. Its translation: CASSLAPGRGEKLFF.